Listed below are T cell receptor beta chains from one sample, sequenced in a study of blood T cell repertoires in COVID-19. TCRdb's table, derived via immunoSEQ multiplex PCR, lists solely in-frame clones and lacks some. Of approximately 230,000 clones listed, approximately 86% are singletons. Source material: peripheral blood. These receptors all come from a man older than 75 with acute or convalescent COVID-19. CDR3s leave out the opening cysteine and the closing phenylalanine or tryptophan. The order of the fields is CDR3 length, V gene, CDR3 protein.

14,TRBV19,ASIRGTGVNTGELF
10,TRBV19,ASSILGQPQH
14,TRBV6-6,ASSPPNPMVTGELF
13,TRBV7-3,ASSPLAGGTGELF
12,TRBV29-1,SVPQGSSTDTQY
11,TRBV19,ASRDRTTYEQY
13,TRBV6-5,ASKSWTGRFSEAF
15,TRBV3-1/TRBV3-2,ASSRVSRRGVLGDYT
13,TRBV19,ASRKRQGIPDTQY
13,TRBV6-4,ASSIEAGGNQPQH
14,TRBV27,ASSSYRGLRDAEAF
14,TRBV3-1/TRBV3-2,ASSQDQGAGDTEAF
13,TRBV18,ASSPGTGAGQPQH
14,TRBV5-4,ASSLDRTGGTRELF
10,TRBV9,ASSGEGLGYT
12,TRBV19,ASSNPGVGNTIY
12,TRBV7-2,ASSTAGGAYEQY
10,TRBV29-1,SGGPTGEGYT
12,TRBV6-5,ASSVAGGPDEQF
9,TRBV29-1,SVAKYNEQF
11,TRBV7-2,ASSSTSQGRLF
12,TRBV7-9,ASSLAPNTHEQY
13,TRBV19,ASSLASGGVDTQY
12,TRBV4-2,ASSQALAGAGYT
14,TRBV25-1,ASSGRDSFFNQPQH
14,TRBV7-2,ASSAGGAGGTDTQY
16,TRBV19,ASSPTSGRGPSTDTQY
13,TRBV5-1,ASSRSTGGDSPLH
13,TRBV7-8,ASSTVRDRKETQY
13,TRBV18,ASSPDRTSTDTQY
11,TRBV25-1,ASRGGAATEAF
11,TRBV6-5,ASRTNNYNEQF
12,TRBV2,ASTPDTGNYGYT
13,TRBV7-2,ASSPTGQPPKEQY
13,TRBV5-6,ASSFWGGLSTEAF
14,TRBV6-6,ASSRLAGRLYNEQF
13,TRBV25-1,ASSELAGATYEQY
14,TRBV20-1,SASGRASRANTEAF
16,TRBV27,ASTPSTSGRLTSYEQY
13,TRBV18,ASSPPYTSQETQY
14,TRBV6-5,ASSYSGTGPYNEQF
11,TRBV6-5,ASRLSGKETQY
14,TRBV7-9,ASSPGDRGQQETQY
11,TRBV29-1,SASTGGTTEAF
13,TRBV7-9,ASSLARGIQTGYT
14,TRBV5-1,ASSLALSGASGELF
14,TRBV4-2,ASSQDWGESGNTIY
13,TRBV5-1,ASSFRIGGDNEQF
13,TRBV3-1/TRBV3-2,ASSEGGTGIYEQY
8,TRBV29-1,SVPVGTGY
16,TRBV14,ASSQDRATGGNNSPLH
13,TRBV28,ASSGGLGSSYEQY
14,TRBV27,ASSLGQGSSYNEQF
12,TRBV10-2,ASSEGTGFTEAF